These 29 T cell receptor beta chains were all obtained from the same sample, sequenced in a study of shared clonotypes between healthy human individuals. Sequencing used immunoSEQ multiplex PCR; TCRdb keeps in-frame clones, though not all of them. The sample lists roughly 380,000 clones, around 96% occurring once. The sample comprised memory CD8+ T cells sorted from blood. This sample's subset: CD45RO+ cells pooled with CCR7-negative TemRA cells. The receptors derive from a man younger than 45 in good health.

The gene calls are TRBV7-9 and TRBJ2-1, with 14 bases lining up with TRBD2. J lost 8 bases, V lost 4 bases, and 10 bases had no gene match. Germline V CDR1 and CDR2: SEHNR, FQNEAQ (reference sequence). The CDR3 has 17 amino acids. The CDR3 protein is CASSWPGTSGSGDEQFF. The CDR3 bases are TGTGCCAGCAGCTGGCCCGGGACTAGCGGGAGTGGGGATGAGCAGTTCTTC.

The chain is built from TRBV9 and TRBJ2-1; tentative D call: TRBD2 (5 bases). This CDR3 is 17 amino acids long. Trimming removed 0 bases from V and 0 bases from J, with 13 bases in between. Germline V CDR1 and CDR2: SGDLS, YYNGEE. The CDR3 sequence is CASSVVSSLSSYNEQFF. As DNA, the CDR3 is TGTGCCAGCAGCGTAGTGTCTAGCCTTTCCTCCTACAATGAGCAGTTCTTC. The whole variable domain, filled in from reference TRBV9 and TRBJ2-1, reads DSGVTQTPKHLITATGQRVTLRCSPRSGDLSVYWYQQSLDQGLQFLIQYYNGEERAKGNILERFSAQQFPDLHSELNLSSLELGDSALYFCASSVVSSLSSYNEQFFGPGTRLTVL.

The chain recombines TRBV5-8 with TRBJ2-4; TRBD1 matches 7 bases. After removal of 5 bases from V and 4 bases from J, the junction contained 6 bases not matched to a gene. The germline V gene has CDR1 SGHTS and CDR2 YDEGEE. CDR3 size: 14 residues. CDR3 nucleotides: TGTGCCAGCAGGGACCGGGACAGAAAAAACATTCAGTACTTC. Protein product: CASRDRDRKNIQYF. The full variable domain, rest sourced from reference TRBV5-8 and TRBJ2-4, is EAGVTQSPTHLIKTRGQQATLRCSPISGHTSVYWYQQALGLGLQFLLWYDEGEERNRGNFPPRFSGRQFPNYSSELNVNALELEDSALYLCASRDRDRKNIQYFGAGTRLSVL.

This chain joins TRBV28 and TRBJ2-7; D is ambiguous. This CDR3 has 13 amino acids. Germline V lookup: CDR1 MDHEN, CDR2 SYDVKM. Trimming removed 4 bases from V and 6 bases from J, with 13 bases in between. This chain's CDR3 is CASSWGSESEQYF. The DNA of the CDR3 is TGTGCCAGCAGTTGGGGATCCGAGAGCGAGCAGTACTTC. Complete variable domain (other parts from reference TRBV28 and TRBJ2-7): DVKVTQSSRYLVKRTGEKVFLECVQDMDHENMFWYRQDPGLGLRLIYFSYDVKMKEKGDIPEGYSVSREKKERFSLILESASTNQTSMYLCASSWGSESEQYFGPGTRLTVT.

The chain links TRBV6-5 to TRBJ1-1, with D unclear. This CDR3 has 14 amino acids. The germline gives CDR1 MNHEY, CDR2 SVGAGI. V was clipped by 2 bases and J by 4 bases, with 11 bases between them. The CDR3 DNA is TGTGCCAGCAGTTACACGACTGAGAGCACTGAAGCTTTCTTT. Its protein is CASSYTTESTEAFF.

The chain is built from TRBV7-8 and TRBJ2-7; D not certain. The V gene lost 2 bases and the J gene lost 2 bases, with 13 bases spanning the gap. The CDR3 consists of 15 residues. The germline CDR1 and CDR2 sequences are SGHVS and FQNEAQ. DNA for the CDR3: TGTGCCAGCAGCTTATGGGTAATAGGAACCTACGAGCAGTACTTC. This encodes CASSLWVIGTYEQYF.

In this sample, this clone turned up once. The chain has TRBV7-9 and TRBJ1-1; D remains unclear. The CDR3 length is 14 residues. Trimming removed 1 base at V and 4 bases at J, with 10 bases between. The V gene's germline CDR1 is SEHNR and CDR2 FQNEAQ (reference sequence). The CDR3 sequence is CASSLGNGVTEAFF. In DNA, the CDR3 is TGTGCCAGCAGCTTAGGTAATGGGGTCACTGAAGCTTTCTTT.

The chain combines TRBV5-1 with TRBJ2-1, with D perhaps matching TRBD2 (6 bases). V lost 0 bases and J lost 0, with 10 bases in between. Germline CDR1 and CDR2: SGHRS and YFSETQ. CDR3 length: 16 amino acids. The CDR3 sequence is CASSLGAGISYNEQFF. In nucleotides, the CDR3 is TGCGCCAGCAGCTTGGGAGCGGGCATCTCCTACAATGAGCAGTTCTTC. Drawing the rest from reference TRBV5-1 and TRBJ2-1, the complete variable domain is KAGVTQTPRYLIKTRGQQVTLSCSPISGHRSVSWYQQTPGQGLQFLFEYFSETQRNKGNFPGRFSGRQFSNSRSEMNVSTLELGDSALYLCASSLGAGISYNEQFFGPGTRLTVL.

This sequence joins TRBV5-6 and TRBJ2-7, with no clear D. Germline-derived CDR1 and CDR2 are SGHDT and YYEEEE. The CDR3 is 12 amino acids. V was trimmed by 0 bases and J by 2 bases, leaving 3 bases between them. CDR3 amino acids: CASSLDTYEQYF. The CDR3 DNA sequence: TGTGCCAGCAGCTTGGACACCTACGAGCAGTACTTC.

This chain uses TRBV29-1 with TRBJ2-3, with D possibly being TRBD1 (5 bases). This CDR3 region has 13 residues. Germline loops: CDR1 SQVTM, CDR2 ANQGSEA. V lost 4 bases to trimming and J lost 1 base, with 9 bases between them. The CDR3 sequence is CSVAKQGTDTQYF. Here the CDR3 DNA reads TGCAGCGTTGCCAAACAGGGCACAGATACGCAGTATTTT.

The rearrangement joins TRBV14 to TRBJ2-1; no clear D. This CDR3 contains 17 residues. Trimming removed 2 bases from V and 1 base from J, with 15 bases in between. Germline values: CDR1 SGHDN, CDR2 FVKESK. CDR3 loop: CASSQLGGALSYNEQFF. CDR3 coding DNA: TGTGCCAGCAGCCAACTTGGCGGAGCCCTTTCCTACAATGAGCAGTTCTTC. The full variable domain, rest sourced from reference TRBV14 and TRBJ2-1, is EAGVTQFPSHSVIEKGQTVTLRCDPISGHDNLYWYRRVMGKEIKFLLHFVKESKQDESGMPNNRFLAERTGGTYSTLKVQPAELEDSGVYFCASSQLGGALSYNEQFFGPGTRLTVL.

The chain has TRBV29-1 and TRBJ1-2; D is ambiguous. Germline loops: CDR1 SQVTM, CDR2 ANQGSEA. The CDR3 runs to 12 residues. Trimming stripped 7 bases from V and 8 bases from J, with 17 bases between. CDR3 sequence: CSGRWQTGGYTF. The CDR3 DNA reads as TGCAGCGGGCGGTGGCAGACGGGGGGCTACACCTTC.

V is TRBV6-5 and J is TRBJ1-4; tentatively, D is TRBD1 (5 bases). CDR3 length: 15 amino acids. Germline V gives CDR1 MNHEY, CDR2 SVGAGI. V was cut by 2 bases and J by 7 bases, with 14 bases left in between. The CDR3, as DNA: TGTGCCAGCAGTTACAGTGGGGGTAACAGTGAAAAACTGTTTTTT. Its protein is CASSYSGGNSEKLFF.

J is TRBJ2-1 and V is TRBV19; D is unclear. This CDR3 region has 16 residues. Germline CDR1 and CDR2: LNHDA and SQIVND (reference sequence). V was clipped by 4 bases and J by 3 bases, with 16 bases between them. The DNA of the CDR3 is TGTGCCAGTAGTAGACCCTACCAGGCTATCTACAATGAGCAGTTCTTC. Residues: CASSRPYQAIYNEQFF.

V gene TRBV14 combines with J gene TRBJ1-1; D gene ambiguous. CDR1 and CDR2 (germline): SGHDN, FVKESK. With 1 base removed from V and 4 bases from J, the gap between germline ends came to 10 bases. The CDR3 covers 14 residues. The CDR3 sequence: CASSQALAGTEAFF. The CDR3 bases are TGTGCCAGCAGCCAAGCTCTAGCGGGCACTGAAGCTTTCTTT.

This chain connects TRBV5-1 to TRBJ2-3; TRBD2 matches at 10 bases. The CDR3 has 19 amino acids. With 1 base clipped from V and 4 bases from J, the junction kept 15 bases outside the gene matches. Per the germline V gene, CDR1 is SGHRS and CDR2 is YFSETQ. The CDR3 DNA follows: TGCGCCAGCAGCTTGAGAGAGCGGGAGGGCCTGTCCCCCCCAGATACGCAGTATTTT. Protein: CASSLREREGLSPPDTQYF. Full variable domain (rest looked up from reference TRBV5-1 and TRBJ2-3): KAGVTQTPRYLIKTRGQQVTLSCSPISGHRSVSWYQQTPGQGLQFLFEYFSETQRNKGNFPGRFSGRQFSNSRSEMNVSTLELGDSALYLCASSLREREGLSPPDTQYFGPGTRLTVL.

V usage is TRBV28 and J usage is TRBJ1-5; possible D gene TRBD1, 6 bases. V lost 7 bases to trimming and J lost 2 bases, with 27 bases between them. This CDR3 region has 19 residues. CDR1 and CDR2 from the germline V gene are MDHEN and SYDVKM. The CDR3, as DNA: TGTGCCAGCACCCACCCCCTCCCACAGGGCAGAGGGGGCAATCAGCCCCAGCATTTT. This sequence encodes CASTHPLPQGRGGNQPQHF.

The DNA for the CDR3 is TGCGCCAGCAGCGGAGGGGGAAACATTCAGTACTTC. Translation gives CASSGGGNIQYF. V gene TRBV5-1 combines with J gene TRBJ2-4, with D perhaps TRBD1 or TRBD2 (6 bases each). V dropped 4 bases and J dropped 6 bases, with 8 bases sitting between them. CDR3 length: 12 amino acids. Germline V gives CDR1 SGHRS, CDR2 YFSETQ.

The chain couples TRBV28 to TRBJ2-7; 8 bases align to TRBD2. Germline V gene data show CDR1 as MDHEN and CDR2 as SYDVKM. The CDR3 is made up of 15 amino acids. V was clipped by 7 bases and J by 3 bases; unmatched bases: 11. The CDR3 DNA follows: TGTGCCAGCACATCAGGGACCGGGAGGGGCTACGAGCAGTACTTC. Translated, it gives CASTSGTGRGYEQYF.

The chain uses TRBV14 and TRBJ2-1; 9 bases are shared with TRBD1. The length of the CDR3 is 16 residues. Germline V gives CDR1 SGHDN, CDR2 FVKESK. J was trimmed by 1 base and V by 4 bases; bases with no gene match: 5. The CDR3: CASSPLGQGSYNEQFF. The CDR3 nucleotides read TGTGCCAGCAGCCCTCTAGGACAGGGGTCCTACAATGAGCAGTTCTTC.

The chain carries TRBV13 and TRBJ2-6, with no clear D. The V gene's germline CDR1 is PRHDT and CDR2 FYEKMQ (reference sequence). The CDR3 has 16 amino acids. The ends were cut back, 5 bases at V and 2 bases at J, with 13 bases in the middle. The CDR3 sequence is CASSEGPLTGANVLTF. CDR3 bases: TGTGCCAGCAGCGAAGGACCGCTGACTGGGGCCAACGTCCTGACTTTC.

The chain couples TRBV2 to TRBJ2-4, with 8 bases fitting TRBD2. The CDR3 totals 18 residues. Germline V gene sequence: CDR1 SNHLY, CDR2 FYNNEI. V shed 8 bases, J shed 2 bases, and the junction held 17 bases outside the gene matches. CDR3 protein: CASVTALAGVRPKNIQYF. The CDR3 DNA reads TGTGCCAGCGTAACCGCCCTAGCGGGCGTCCGACCCAAAAACATTCAGTACTTC. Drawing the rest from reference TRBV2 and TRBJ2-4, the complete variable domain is EPEVTQTPSHQVTQMGQEVILRCVPISNHLYFYWYRQILGQKVEFLVSFYNNEISEKSEIFDDQFSVERPDGSNFTLKIRSTKLEDSAMYFCASVTALAGVRPKNIQYFGAGTRLSVL.

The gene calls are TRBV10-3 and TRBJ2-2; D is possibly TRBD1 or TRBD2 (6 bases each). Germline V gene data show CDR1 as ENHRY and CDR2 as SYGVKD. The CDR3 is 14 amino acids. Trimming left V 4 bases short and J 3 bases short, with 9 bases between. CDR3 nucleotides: TGTGCCATCAGTGGGGGGGCGGACACCGGGGAGCTGTTTTTT. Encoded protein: CAISGGADTGELFF.

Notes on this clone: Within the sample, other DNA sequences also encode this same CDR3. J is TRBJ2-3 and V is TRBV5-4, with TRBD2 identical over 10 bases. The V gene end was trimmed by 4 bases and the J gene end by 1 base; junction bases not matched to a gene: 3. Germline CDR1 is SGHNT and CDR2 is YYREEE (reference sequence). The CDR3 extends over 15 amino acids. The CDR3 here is CASSPGTSGTDTQYF. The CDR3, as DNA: TGTGCCAGCAGCCCCGGGACTAGCGGCACAGATACGCAGTATTTT.

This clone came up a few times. As DNA, the CDR3 is TGTGCCAGCAGTTGGGGGGCGGGAGGTTCCTACGAGCAGTACTTC. Its translation: CASSWGAGGSYEQYF. The chain uses TRBV27 and TRBJ2-7; 8 nucleotides match TRBD2. This CDR3 has 15 residues. Unmatched junction bases numbered 6, after V lost 4 bases and J lost 1 base. In germline, CDR1 is MNHEY, CDR2 SMNVEV (reference sequence).

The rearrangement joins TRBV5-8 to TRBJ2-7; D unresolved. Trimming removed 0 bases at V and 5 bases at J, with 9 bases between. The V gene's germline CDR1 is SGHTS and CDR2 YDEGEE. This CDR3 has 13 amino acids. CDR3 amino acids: CASSLVGNDEQYF. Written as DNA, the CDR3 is TGTGCCAGCAGCTTGGTAGGGAACGACGAGCAGTACTTC.

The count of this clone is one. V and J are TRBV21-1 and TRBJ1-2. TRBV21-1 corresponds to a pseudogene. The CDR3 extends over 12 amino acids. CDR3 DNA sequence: TGTGCCAGCAGCAAAGTGGGGTCGAGGGGCACCTTC. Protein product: CASSKVGSRGTF.

The CDR3 bases are TGTGCCAGCAGGGGGACCGGCAATCAGCCCCAGCATTTT. Translated: CASRGTGNQPQHF. The V and J genes are TRBV6-1 and TRBJ1-5, with a weak D call TRBD1 (5 bases). The CDR3 consists of 13 residues. Germline CDR1 reads MNHNS; CDR2 reads SASEGT. Trimming shortened V by 6 bases and J by 2 bases, and 8 bases separated the two germline ends.

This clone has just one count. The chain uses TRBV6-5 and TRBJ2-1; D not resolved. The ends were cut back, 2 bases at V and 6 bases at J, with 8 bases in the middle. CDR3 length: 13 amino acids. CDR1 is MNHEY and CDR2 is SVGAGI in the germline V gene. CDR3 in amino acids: CASSYRPANEQFF. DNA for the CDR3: TGTGCCAGCAGTTACAGGCCAGCCAATGAGCAGTTCTTC.